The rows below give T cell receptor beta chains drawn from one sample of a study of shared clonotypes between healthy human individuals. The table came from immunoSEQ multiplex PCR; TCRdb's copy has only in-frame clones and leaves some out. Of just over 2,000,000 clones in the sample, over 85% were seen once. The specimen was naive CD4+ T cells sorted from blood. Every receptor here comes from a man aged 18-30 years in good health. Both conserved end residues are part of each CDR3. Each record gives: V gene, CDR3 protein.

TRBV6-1	CASSEPDFYEQYF
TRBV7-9	CASSFSAYEQYF
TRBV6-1	CASSGYKQGVGFYEQYF
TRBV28	CANGPTGVGGYTF
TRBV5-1	CASSLLAGSYEQYF
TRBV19	CASSTGPNNLSYEQYF
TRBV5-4	CASSSHPDLSEKLFF
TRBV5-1	CASSPRQGTTYEQYF
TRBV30	CAWRPPGGFYSNQPQHF
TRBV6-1	CASSDPAGGLYEQYF
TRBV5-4	CASSFPTQVQTEAFF
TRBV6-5	CASSLGGTVNTGELFF
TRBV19	CASSIGPGANYGYTF
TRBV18	CASSQGPQNEQFF
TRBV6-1	CASSDTGGPYEQYF
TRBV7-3	CASSFVLGNLQETQYF
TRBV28	CASMVYGTGSPYEQYF
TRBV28	CASSFYTEAFF
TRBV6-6	CASSTPGQGSGNTIYF
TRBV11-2	CASSSYNEKLFF
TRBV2	CASNIAGGTDTQYF
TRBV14	CASSQGFREKLFF
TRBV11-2	CASSNSGAGQPQHF
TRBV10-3	CATLEENYYGYTF
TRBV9	CASSVGLAEETQYF
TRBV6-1	CGVVAGTNQPQHF
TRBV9	CASSDRDVNNQPQHF
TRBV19	CASSTLAGGYEQYF
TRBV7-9	CASSLPVDQETQYF
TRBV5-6	CASRLGQTRGEQYF
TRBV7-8	CASSSKGPAYEQYF
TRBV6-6	CASSLGQRNYGYTF
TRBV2	CASRHSDTLREKLFF
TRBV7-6	CASSLESGGLTPLTAGYTF
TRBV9	CASSVDAVNTEAFF
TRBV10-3	CAISGDSGSGYNEQFF
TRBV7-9	CASSPPGLEQFF
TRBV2	CASSPQGTNEKLFF
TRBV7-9	CASSLQGMGGYTF
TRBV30	CAWRGSYEQYF
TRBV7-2	CASAQGAVTEAFF
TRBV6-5	CASSRGQGSGTEAFF
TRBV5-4	CASSNSPSSYEQYF
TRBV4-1	CASSQIGTSADTQYF
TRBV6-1	CASSGGTNYGYTF
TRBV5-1	CASSLALAGGQGGELFF
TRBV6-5	CASSYSETRGGETQYF
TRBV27	CASSRAGQEDGYTF
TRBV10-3	CAISEPLAGAFDEQFF
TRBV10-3	CAISESTGRGRPDLTNTEAFF
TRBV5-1	CASSFEGSSNQPQHF
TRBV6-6	CASGQGASQPQHF
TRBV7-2	CASSARGTSGNEQFF